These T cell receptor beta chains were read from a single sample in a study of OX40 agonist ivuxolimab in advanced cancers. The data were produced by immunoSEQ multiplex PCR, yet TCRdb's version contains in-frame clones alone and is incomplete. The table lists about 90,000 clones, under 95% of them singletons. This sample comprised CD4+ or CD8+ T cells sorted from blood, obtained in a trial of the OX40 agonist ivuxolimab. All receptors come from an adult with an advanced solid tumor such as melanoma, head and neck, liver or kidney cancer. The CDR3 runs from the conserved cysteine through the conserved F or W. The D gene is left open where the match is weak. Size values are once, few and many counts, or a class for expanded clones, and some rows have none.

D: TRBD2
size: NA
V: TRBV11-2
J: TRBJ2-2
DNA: TGTGCCAGCAGCAGAGGACTAGCGGGGCACGGGGAGCTGTTTTTT
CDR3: CASSRGLAGHGELFF

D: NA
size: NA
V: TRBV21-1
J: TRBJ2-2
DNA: TGTGCCAGCACCCCGGAGGAGCGGGAGGTGAACACCGGGGAGCTGTTTTTT
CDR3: CASTPEEREVNTGELFF

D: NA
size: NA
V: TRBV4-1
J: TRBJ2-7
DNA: TGCGCCAGCAGCCAACCCGGCACAGGGAGCTCCTACGAGCAGTACTTC
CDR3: CASSQPGTGSSYEQYF

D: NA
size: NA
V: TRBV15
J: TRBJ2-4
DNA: TGTGCCACCAGCAGAGATGGGAGCACGAAAAACATTCAGTACTTC
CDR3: CATSRDGSTKNIQYF

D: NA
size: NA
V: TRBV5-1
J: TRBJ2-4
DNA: TGCGCCAGCAGCTTACTGGGACTCGGGGACATTCAGTACTTC
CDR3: CASSLLGLGDIQYF

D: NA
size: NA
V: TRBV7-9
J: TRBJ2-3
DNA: TGTGCCAGCAGCTTAATGGGGTCAGCAGATACGCAGTATTTT
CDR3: CASSLMGSADTQYF

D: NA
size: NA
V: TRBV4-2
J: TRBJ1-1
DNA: TGTGCCAGCAGCCAAGAAACTGCGGGGACTGAAGCTTTCTTT
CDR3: CASSQETAGTEAFF

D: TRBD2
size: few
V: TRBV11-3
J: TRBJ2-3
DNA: TGTGCCAGCAGCTTCGGACTAGCGGGACGCACAGATACGCAGTATTTT
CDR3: CASSFGLAGRTDTQYF

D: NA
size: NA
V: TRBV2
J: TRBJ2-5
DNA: TGTGCCAGCAGAAGGGACTTCCAAGAGACCCAGTACTTC
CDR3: CASRRDFQETQYF

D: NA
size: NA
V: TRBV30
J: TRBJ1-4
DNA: TGTGCCTGGAGTGTAATCCAGGGGAGGCATGAAAAACTGTTTTTT
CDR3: CAWSVIQGRHEKLFF

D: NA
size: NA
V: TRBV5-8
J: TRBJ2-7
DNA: TGTGCCAGCAGCTTGGCGGCTAGTAAATCCTACGAGCAGTACTTC
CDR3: CASSLAASKSYEQYF

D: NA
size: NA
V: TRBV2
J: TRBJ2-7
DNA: TGTGCCAGCAGAAAACAGGCGGGGACAAGCTACGAGCAGTACTTC
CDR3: CASRKQAGTSYEQYF

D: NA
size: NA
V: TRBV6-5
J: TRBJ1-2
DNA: TGTGCCAGCAGGCCCGACAGGAGGAATGGCTACACCTTC
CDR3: CASRPDRRNGYTF

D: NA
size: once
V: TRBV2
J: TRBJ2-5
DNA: TGTGCCACCCGGGGAACTAGTTCCGAGACCCAGTACTTC
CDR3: CATRGTSSETQYF

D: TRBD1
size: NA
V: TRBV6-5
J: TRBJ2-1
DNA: TGTGCCAGCAAAAAACAGGGGGGCAATGAGCAGTTCTTC
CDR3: CASKKQGGNEQFF

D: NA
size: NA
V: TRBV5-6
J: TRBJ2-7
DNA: TGTGCCAGCAGCTTAACATCCTACGAGCAGTACTTC
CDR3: CASSLTSYEQYF

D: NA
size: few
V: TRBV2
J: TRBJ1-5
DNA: TGTGCCAGCAGTGAGAGGCGTCGCAATCAGCCCCAGCATTTT
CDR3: CASSERRRNQPQHF

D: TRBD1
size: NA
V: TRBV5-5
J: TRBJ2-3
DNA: TGTGCCAGCAGGACGGGACAGGGTTTGGGGTCAGATACGCAGTATTTT
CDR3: CASRTGQGLGSDTQYF

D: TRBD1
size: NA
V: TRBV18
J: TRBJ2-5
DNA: TGTGCCAGCTCATTCACAGGGGACCAAGAGACCCAGTACTTC
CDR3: CASSFTGDQETQYF

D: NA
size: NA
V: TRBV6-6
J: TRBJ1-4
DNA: TGTGCCGTAGGGGACATCGCTATTAATGAAAAACTGTTTTTT
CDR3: CAVGDIAINEKLFF

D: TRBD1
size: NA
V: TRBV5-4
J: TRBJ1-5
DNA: TGTGCCAGCAGCTTTATGGGACAGGGGGGTAATCAGCCCCAGCATTTT
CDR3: CASSFMGQGGNQPQHF

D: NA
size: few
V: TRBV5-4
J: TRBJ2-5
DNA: TGTGCCAGCAGCTTCGGGGGAAAAGAGACCCAGTACTTC
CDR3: CASSFGGKETQYF

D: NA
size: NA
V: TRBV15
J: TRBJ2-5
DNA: TGTGCCACCAGCTTACAGGATCAAGAGACCCAGTACTTC
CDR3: CATSLQDQETQYF

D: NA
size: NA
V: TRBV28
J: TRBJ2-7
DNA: TGTGCCAGCAGAACACGACAGCGGTTGGACGAGCAGTACTTC
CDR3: CASRTRQRLDEQYF

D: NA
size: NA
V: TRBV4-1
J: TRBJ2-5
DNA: TGCGCCAGCAGCCAAAGCCACTACCAAGAGACCCAGTACTTC
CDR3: CASSQSHYQETQYF

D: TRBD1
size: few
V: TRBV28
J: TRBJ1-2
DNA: TGTGCCAGCAGCCGACAGGGAGGTTATGGCTACACCTTC
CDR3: CASSRQGGYGYTF

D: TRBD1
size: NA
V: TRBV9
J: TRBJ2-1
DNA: TGTGCCAGCGGACGACAGGGGGTTTACAATGAGCAGTTCTTC
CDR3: CASGRQGVYNEQFF

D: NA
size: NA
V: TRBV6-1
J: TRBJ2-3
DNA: TGTGCCAGCAGTGCCCTCCCGGGTCCTAGCACAGATACGCAGTATTTT
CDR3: CASSALPGPSTDTQYF

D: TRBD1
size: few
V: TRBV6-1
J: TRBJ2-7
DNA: TGTGCCAGCAGTTTTGGACAGGGGACGTACGAGCAGTACTTC
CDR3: CASSFGQGTYEQYF

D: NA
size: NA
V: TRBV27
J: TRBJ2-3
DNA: TGTGCCAGCAGTTTACGGGGCCCCAGGAGCGGTCCCTGGGCAGATACGCAGTATTTT
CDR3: CASSLRGPRSGPWADTQYF

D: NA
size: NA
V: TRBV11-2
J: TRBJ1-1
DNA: TGTGCCAGCAGCTCTCAGGGCGGCACTGAAGCTTTCTTT
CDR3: CASSSQGGTEAFF

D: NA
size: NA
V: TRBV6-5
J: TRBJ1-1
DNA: TGTGCCAGCAGTCCCCGGACTCTTAAGAACACTGAAGCTTTCTTT
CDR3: CASSPRTLKNTEAFF

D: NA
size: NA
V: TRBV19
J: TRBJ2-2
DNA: TGTGCCAGTACCCCCGGAGTTGGATACACCGGGGAGCTGTTTTTT
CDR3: CASTPGVGYTGELFF

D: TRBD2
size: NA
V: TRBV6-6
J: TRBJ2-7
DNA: TGTGCCAGCAGGACTAGCGGGAGTTCGTACGAGCAGTACTTC
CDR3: CASRTSGSSYEQYF

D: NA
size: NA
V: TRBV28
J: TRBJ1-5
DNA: TGTGCCAGCAGTTCTCCCCAGGGCTATCAGCCCCAGCATTTT
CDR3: CASSSPQGYQPQHF

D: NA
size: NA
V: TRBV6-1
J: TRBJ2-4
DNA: TGTGCCAGCAGTGACGGGCCAAAGCCCCTAGCCAAAAACATTCAGTACTTC
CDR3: CASSDGPKPLAKNIQYF

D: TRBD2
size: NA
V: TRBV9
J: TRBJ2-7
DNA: TGTGCCAGCAGCGTAGAGTCTAGCGGGGCTTACGAGCAGTACTTC
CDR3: CASSVESSGAYEQYF

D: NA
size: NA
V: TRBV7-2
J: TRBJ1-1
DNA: TGTGCCAGCAGCCTACAGGGCGCTGGGGGGACTGAAGCTTTCTTT
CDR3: CASSLQGAGGTEAFF

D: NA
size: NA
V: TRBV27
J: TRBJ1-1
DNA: TGTGCCAGCAGTCCCAGATGGGTCGGGAAGAACACTGAAGCTTTCTTT
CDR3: CASSPRWVGKNTEAFF

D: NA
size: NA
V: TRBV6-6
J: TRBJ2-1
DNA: TGTGCCAGCGGCCTTGGGGGCGGTGAGCAGTTCTTC
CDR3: CASGLGGGEQFF

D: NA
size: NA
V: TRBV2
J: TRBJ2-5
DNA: TGTGGTTCGTCGCGGGAAACGGAAGAGACCCAGTACTTC
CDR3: CGSSRETEETQYF

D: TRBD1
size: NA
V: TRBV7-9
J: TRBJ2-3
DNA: TGTGCCAGCAGCCACTGGACAGGGAGCACAGATACGCAGTATTTT
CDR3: CASSHWTGSTDTQYF

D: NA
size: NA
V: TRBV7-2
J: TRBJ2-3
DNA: TGTGCCAGCAGAGGGCTAGAGAGTCCTACAGATACGCAGTATTTT
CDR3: CASRGLESPTDTQYF